This T cell receptor (beta chain) was captured in a study of a mutant IDH1 vaccine in newly diagnosed glioma. Measured with immunoSEQ multiplex PCR; TCRdb has only the in-frame clones, and not every one. This sample has about 30,000 clones, with roughly 90% found just once. Of note for this clone: Its antigen is not identified.

Described time point: week 11, during vaccination. A single vaccine dose contained 300 ug of mutant IDH1 20-mer peptide, and topical imiquimod was used with it. Germline V lookup: CDR1 LGHNA, CDR2 YSLEER. This CDR3 has 16 amino acids. V shed 1 base and J 5 bases; nucleotides not matched to a gene: 9. The rearrangement joins TRBV4-3 to TRBJ2-7; 9 positions agree with TRBD2. This sequence was found in a man between 18 and 35 years old with glioma. The specimen was PBMCs, collected from a glioma patient whose treatment included an IDH1 peptide vaccine. CDR3 DNA: TGCGCCAGCAGCCAAGTTCGGGCTAGCGGGATTCACGAGCAGTACTTC. This codes for CASSQVRASGIHEQYF.